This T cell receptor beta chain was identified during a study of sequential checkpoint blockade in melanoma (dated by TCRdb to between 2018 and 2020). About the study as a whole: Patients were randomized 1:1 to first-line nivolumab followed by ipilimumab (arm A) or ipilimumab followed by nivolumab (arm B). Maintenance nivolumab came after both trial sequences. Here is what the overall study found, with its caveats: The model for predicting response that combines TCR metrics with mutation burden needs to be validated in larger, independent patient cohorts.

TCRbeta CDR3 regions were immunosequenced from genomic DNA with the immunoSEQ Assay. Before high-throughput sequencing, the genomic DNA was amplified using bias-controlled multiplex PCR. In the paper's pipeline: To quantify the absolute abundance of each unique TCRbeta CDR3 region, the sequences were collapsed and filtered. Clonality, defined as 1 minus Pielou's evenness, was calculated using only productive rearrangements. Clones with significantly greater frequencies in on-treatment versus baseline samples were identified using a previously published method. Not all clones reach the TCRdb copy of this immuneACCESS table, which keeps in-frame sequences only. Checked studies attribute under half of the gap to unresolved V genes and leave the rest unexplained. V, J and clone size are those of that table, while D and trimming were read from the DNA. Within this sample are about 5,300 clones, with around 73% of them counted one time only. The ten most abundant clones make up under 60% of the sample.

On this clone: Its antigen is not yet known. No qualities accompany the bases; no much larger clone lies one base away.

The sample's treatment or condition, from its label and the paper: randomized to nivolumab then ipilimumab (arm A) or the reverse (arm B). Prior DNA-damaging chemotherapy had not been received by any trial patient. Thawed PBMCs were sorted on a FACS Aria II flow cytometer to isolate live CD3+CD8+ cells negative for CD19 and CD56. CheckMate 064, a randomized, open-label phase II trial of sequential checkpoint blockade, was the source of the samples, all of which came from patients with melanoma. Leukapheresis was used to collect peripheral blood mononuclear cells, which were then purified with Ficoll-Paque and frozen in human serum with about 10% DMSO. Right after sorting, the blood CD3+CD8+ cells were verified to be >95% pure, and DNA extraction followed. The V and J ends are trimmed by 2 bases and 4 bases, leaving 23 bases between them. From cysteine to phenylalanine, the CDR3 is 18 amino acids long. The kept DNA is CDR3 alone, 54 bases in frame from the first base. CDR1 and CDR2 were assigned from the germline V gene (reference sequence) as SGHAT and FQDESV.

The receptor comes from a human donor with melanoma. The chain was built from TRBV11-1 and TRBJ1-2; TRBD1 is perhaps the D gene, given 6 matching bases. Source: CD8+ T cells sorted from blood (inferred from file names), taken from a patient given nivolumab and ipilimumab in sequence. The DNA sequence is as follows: TGTGCCAGCAGCTTAATACCGAATACAGGGCCCGACCCCTATGGCTACACCTTC. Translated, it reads CASSLIPNTGPDPYGYTF.